A selection of T cell receptor beta chains follows, all from one sample in a study of blood T cell repertoires in COVID-19. Using immunoSEQ multiplex PCR, the repertoire was profiled, and TCRdb retains in-frame clones only, with some absent. The sample shows tens of thousands of clones, about 85% of them seen only once. Source material: peripheral blood. Receptors were obtained from a human donor with acute or convalescent COVID-19. The donor label of this sample is uncertain. Both conserved end residues are part of each CDR3. D genes are given only for firm matches. Size is stated for part of the rows, as once, few or many counts, or as a class when the clone is expanded.

D: NA; size: NA; J: TRBJ1-4; V: TRBV7-9; DNA: TGTGCCAGCACGAAAGGGGCAGGAGGGATCGGCTGGGCTAATGAAAAACTGTTTTTT; CDR3: CASTKGAGGIGWANEKLFF
D: NA; size: NA; J: TRBJ2-5; V: TRBV3-1/TRBV3-2; DNA: TGTGCCAGCAGCCAAGGGCCAGGGGAGGGAGAGACCCAGTACTTC; CDR3: CASSQGPGEGETQYF
D: NA; size: NA; J: TRBJ1-1; V: TRBV5-5; DNA: TGTGCCAGCAGCCAAACAGGGAACACTGAAGCTTTCTTT; CDR3: CASSQTGNTEAFF
D: NA; size: NA; J: TRBJ2-1; V: TRBV11-2; DNA: TGTGCCAGCAGCTTACGTCCGGTAAAAGACAATGAGCAGTTCTTC; CDR3: CASSLRPVKDNEQFF
D: NA; size: NA; J: TRBJ2-4; V: TRBV18; DNA: TGTGCCAGCTCACCTTTAGAGGGAAACATTCAGTACTTC; CDR3: CASSPLEGNIQYF
D: TRBD2; size: NA; J: TRBJ2-1; V: TRBV11-2; DNA: TGTGCCAGCAGCCTTCGACTAGCGAGTTACAATGAGCAGTTCTTC; CDR3: CASSLRLASYNEQFF
D: NA; size: NA; J: TRBJ2-3; V: TRBV10-3; DNA: TGTGCCATCAGTTCTGAAAGACTGCTGGATACGCAGTATTTT; CDR3: CAISSERLLDTQYF
D: NA; size: NA; J: TRBJ1-3; V: TRBV11-2; DNA: TGTGCCAGCAGCAGGCTCGACGGGAGCTCTGGAAACACCATATATTTT; CDR3: CASSRLDGSSGNTIYF
D: TRBD2; size: NA; J: TRBJ2-5; V: TRBV7-2; DNA: TGTGCCAGCAGCTTAGCTCTAGCGGGGCCCCAAGAGACCCAGTACTTC; CDR3: CASSLALAGPQETQYF
D: NA; size: NA; J: TRBJ2-3; V: TRBV6-1; DNA: TGTGCCAGCAGTGAAGCGCTAGCTGGAGATACGCAGTATTTT; CDR3: CASSEALAGDTQYF
D: NA; size: NA; J: TRBJ2-1; V: TRBV7-3; DNA: TGTGCCAGCAGCTTGGAGGCGGGCAATGAGCAGTTCTTC; CDR3: CASSLEAGNEQFF
D: NA; size: few; J: TRBJ2-2; V: TRBV4-1; DNA: TGCGCCAGCAGCCAAGAACAGTATGGGAACACCGGGGAGCTGTTTTTT; CDR3: CASSQEQYGNTGELFF
D: NA; size: few; J: TRBJ2-7; V: TRBV7-2; DNA: TGTGCCAGCAGCTTAGGTGGAAGCGCTGAGCAGTACTTC; CDR3: CASSLGGSAEQYF
D: TRBD1; size: NA; J: TRBJ1-6; V: TRBV28; DNA: TGTGCCAGCAGTTTCCAACAGGGGTCCGGTTCACCCCTCCACTTT; CDR3: CASSFQQGSGSPLHF
D: TRBD2; size: NA; J: TRBJ2-2; V: TRBV9; DNA: TGTGCCAGCAGCACGTCGGGGGGTGGTACCGGGGAGCTGTTTTTT; CDR3: CASSTSGGGTGELFF
D: TRBD1; size: NA; J: TRBJ2-3; V: TRBV5-1; DNA: TGCGCCAGCAAGGGACAGGGCGCAGATACGCAGTATTTT; CDR3: CASKGQGADTQYF
D: TRBD2; size: NA; J: TRBJ2-7; V: TRBV4-1; DNA: TGCGCCAGCAGCCAAGATAGCGGGACTCCCTACGAGCAGTACTTC; CDR3: CASSQDSGTPYEQYF
D: TRBD2; size: NA; J: TRBJ2-1; V: TRBV11-2; DNA: TGTGCCAGCAGCGTCGGACTAGCGGGAGGTGAGCAGTTCTTC; CDR3: CASSVGLAGGEQFF
D: NA; size: NA; J: TRBJ1-6; V: TRBV24-1; DNA: TGTGCCACCAGTCCTATCTCCAGGGGAGCTTCACCCCTCCACTTT; CDR3: CATSPISRGASPLHF
D: TRBD1; size: NA; J: TRBJ1-4; V: TRBV3-1/TRBV3-2; DNA: TGTGCCAGCAGTCCTTGGGACAGGAATGAAAAACTGTTTTTT; CDR3: CASSPWDRNEKLFF
D: NA; size: NA; J: TRBJ2-1; V: TRBV6-5; DNA: TGTGCCAGCAGGGACTGGATTACCAATGAGCAGTTCTTC; CDR3: CASRDWITNEQFF
D: NA; size: NA; J: TRBJ2-3; V: TRBV9; DNA: TGTGCCAGCAGCGAGGGAGACACAGATACGCAGTATTTT; CDR3: CASSEGDTDTQYF
D: TRBD1; size: NA; J: TRBJ1-5; V: TRBV19; DNA: TGTGCCAGTAGTTCCTGGGACAGGGGGCCCCAGCATTTT; CDR3: CASSSWDRGPQHF
D: NA; size: NA; J: TRBJ2-1; V: TRBV6-1; DNA: TGTGCCAGCAGTGAATACTACAATGAGCAGTTCTTC; CDR3: CASSEYYNEQFF
D: NA; size: few; J: TRBJ2-1; V: TRBV9; DNA: TGTGCCAGCAGCGTACAGGACTACAATGAGCAGTTCTTC; CDR3: CASSVQDYNEQFF
D: TRBD1; size: NA; J: TRBJ1-6; V: TRBV15; DNA: TGTGCCACCAGCAGAATACAGGGGTCCAATTCACCCCTCCACTTT; CDR3: CATSRIQGSNSPLHF
D: NA; size: NA; J: TRBJ2-5; V: TRBV5-4; DNA: TGTGCCAGCAGCTTGGATCCGGAGCAAGAGACCCAGTACTTC; CDR3: CASSLDPEQETQYF
D: TRBD2; size: NA; J: TRBJ2-3; V: TRBV5-1; DNA: TGCGCCAGCAGCTTGGGTCTAGCGGGGGGCGGTTTAGATACGCAGTATTTT; CDR3: CASSLGLAGGGLDTQYF
D: TRBD2; size: NA; J: TRBJ2-7; V: TRBV18; DNA: TGTGCCAGCTCACAAAGCGGGGAGGGTCTCGAGCAGTACTTC; CDR3: CASSQSGEGLEQYF
D: NA; size: few; J: TRBJ2-3; V: TRBV24-1; DNA: TGTGCCACCAGTGATTTAATCTTCGGCGGATCAGATACGCAGTATTTT; CDR3: CATSDLIFGGSDTQYF
D: NA; size: NA; J: TRBJ1-1; V: TRBV7-9; DNA: TGTGCCAGCAGCTCCACAGGGAATGAAGCTTTCTTT; CDR3: CASSSTGNEAFF
D: TRBD1; size: NA; J: TRBJ2-7; V: TRBV3-1/TRBV3-2; DNA: TGTGCCAGCAGCCCCTGGCGACAGGGGGCCCACGAGCAGTACTTC; CDR3: CASSPWRQGAHEQYF
D: NA; size: NA; J: TRBJ2-5; V: TRBV5-1; DNA: TGCGCCAGCAGCGTGGGCGCGGGGAATCAAGAGACCCAGTACTTC; CDR3: CASSVGAGNQETQYF
D: TRBD2; size: NA; J: TRBJ2-4; V: TRBV3-1/TRBV3-2; DNA: TGTGCCAGCAGCCAGCGGGAGGGCCGGAACATTCAGTACTTC; CDR3: CASSQREGRNIQYF
D: TRBD1; size: NA; J: TRBJ1-4; V: TRBV5-4; DNA: TGTGCCAGCAGCTTAGGGACAGGCAATACTGAAAAACTGTTTTTT; CDR3: CASSLGTGNTEKLFF
D: NA; size: NA; J: TRBJ1-4; V: TRBV28; DNA: TGTGCCAGCACCCTAGGTGGGAGGCGAAATGAAAAACTGTTTTTT; CDR3: CASTLGGRRNEKLFF
D: TRBD2; size: NA; J: TRBJ2-5; V: TRBV28; DNA: TGTGCCAGCAGTTGGGCTAGCGGGAGGACGGAGACCCAGTACTTC; CDR3: CASSWASGRTETQYF
D: TRBD2; size: NA; J: TRBJ2-5; V: TRBV5-1; DNA: TGCGCCAGCAACGCCCTAGCGGGACAGACCCAGTACTTC; CDR3: CASNALAGQTQYF
D: NA; size: NA; J: TRBJ1-1; V: TRBV3-1/TRBV3-2; DNA: TGTGCCAGCAGCCAAGATGCCAGAGGTACTGAAGCTTTCTTT; CDR3: CASSQDARGTEAFF
D: TRBD1; size: once; J: TRBJ2-2; V: TRBV18; DNA: TGTGCCAGCTCACCATGGACAGGGGCCCAGAACACCGGGGAGCTGTTTTTT; CDR3: CASSPWTGAQNTGELFF
D: TRBD1; size: few; J: TRBJ1-5; V: TRBV5-6; DNA: TGTGCCAGCAGCTCTCGGACAGGGCGAGGACAGCCCCAGCATTTT; CDR3: CASSSRTGRGQPQHF
D: TRBD2; size: NA; J: TRBJ2-6; V: TRBV5-1; DNA: TGCGCCAGCAGCTTGCGGCCCCAGGGACTAGAATCTGGGGCCAACGTCCTGACTTTC; CDR3: CASSLRPQGLESGANVLTF
D: NA; size: NA; J: TRBJ1-5; V: TRBV5-6; DNA: TGTGCCAGCAGCTTGGGGTCAGGGCAGCCCCAGCATTTT; CDR3: CASSLGSGQPQHF
D: NA; size: few; J: TRBJ1-1; V: TRBV3-1/TRBV3-2; DNA: TGTGCCAGCAGCCAAGATAGGAGGGGAACTGAAGCTTTCTTT; CDR3: CASSQDRRGTEAFF
D: NA; size: NA; J: TRBJ2-2; V: TRBV3-1/TRBV3-2; DNA: TGTGCCAGCAAAGAGTACAACACCGGGGAGCTGTTTTTT; CDR3: CASKEYNTGELFF
D: TRBD1; size: NA; J: TRBJ2-5; V: TRBV5-1; DNA: TGCGCCAGCAGCTTTGGACAGGGACAAGAGACCCAGTACTTC; CDR3: CASSFGQGQETQYF
D: NA; size: once; J: TRBJ2-1; V: TRBV19; DNA: TGTGCCAGTACGCAAGCGGCCAGCTCCTACAATGAGCAGTTCTTC; CDR3: CASTQAASSYNEQFF
D: NA; size: medium-sized; J: TRBJ2-1; V: TRBV27; DNA: TGTGCCAGCAGGGGCGGGTCATACAATGAGCAGTTCTTC; CDR3: CASRGGSYNEQFF
D: NA; size: NA; J: TRBJ1-5; V: TRBV6-5; DNA: TGTGCCAGCAGTTACTCGACCGGGGGCAATCAGCCCCAGCATTTT; CDR3: CASSYSTGGNQPQHF
D: NA; size: NA; J: TRBJ2-5; V: TRBV6-5; DNA: TGTGCCAGCAGGCACGCTCGGGAGACCCAGTACTTC; CDR3: CASRHARETQYF
D: NA; size: NA; J: TRBJ2-3; V: TRBV14; DNA: TGTGCCAGCAGCCAGACAGGCCGCACAGATACGCAGTATTTT; CDR3: CASSQTGRTDTQYF
D: NA; size: NA; J: TRBJ1-1; V: TRBV10-1; DNA: TGCGCCAGCAGTGGGGAGGGGCACTACAACACTGAAGCTTTCTTT; CDR3: CASSGEGHYNTEAFF
D: TRBD1; size: NA; J: TRBJ1-2; V: TRBV10-2; DNA: TGCGCCAGCAGTGTGGGGGCAGGGGGATTCGATGGCTACACCTTC; CDR3: CASSVGAGGFDGYTF